The T cell receptor (beta chain) under discussion was sequenced for a study of cytomegalovirus exposure and HLA in healthy donors. Primers included in the PCR were 60 Vbeta and 13 Jbeta primers. Sequenced by immunoSEQ multiplex PCR; TCRdb stores in-frame clones only, minus some. There are under 150,000 clones in the sample; around four fifths occur only once, and roughly 10% lies in the top ten. As for this clone: Its antigen is unknown.

The CDR3 is made up of 14 amino acids. Trimming removed 0 bases at V and 7 bases at J, with 10 bases between. In germline, CDR1 is SGHTA, CDR2 FQGNSA. The study, taken as a whole, reports: In a later analysis, CMV-associated beta chains were mostly HLA-associated, it appeared.

The clonotype comes from a male donor in good health and CMV-seropositive. The chain couples TRBV7-2 to TRBJ2-1; D call uncertain. Sequencing input: PBMCs. The CDR3 DNA is TGTGCCAGCAGCTTAGCGAGTGGGCAGAATGAGCAGTTCTTC. As protein: CASSLASGQNEQFF.